The rows below give T cell receptor beta chains drawn from one sample of a study of a mutant IDH1 vaccine in newly diagnosed glioma. Generated by immunoSEQ multiplex PCR, the TCRdb table keeps only in-frame clones and is missing some. The table includes about 72,000 clones, roughly 84% detected once. Their cognate antigens are unknown. This specimen consisted of PBMCs, obtained from a glioma patient whose treatment included an IDH1 peptide vaccine. The receptors were gathered from a man younger than 35 with glioma. The conserved cysteine and the conserved F or W are not part of the CDR3 here. Each record gives: V gene, CDR3 protein.

V gene: TRBV7-9; CDR3 protein: ASNSPAVDTQY
V gene: TRBV1; CDR3 protein: TSSQARDREAASSYEQY
V gene: TRBV25-1; CDR3 protein: ASSAVQGVLEYGYT
V gene: TRBV18; CDR3 protein: ASSRTTSGTPEAF
V gene: TRBV5-1; CDR3 protein: ASSLVAGVPSDTQY
V gene: TRBV29-1; CDR3 protein: SAISGDSGANVLT
V gene: TRBV6-5; CDR3 protein: ASSRGVGLVREQY
V gene: TRBV9; CDR3 protein: ASSFRIYTEAF
V gene: TRBV7-6; CDR3 protein: ASSSGTRSGDEQF
V gene: TRBV6-5; CDR3 protein: ASSYGVGGNQPQH
V gene: TRBV5-8; CDR3 protein: ASSEDSLAGYSYEQY
V gene: TRBV5-1; CDR3 protein: ASSLALRGQDYGYT
V gene: TRBV5-4; CDR3 protein: ASSSLGPNSPLH
V gene: TRBV6-4; CDR3 protein: ASSDDQGAYTEAF
V gene: TRBV6-5; CDR3 protein: ASSYSSDQPQH
V gene: TRBV7-2; CDR3 protein: ASSLGGPVLSYNEQF
V gene: TRBV2; CDR3 protein: ASSEGGGYEQF
V gene: TRBV7-2; CDR3 protein: ASSSTGRGGNNEQF
V gene: TRBV19; CDR3 protein: ASSILVSGTEQY
V gene: TRBV30; CDR3 protein: AWIRGLNTEAF
V gene: TRBV2; CDR3 protein: ASSFGLAAYEQY
V gene: TRBV7-9; CDR3 protein: ASSLSGGHLY
V gene: TRBV7-9; CDR3 protein: ASELRGSTEAF